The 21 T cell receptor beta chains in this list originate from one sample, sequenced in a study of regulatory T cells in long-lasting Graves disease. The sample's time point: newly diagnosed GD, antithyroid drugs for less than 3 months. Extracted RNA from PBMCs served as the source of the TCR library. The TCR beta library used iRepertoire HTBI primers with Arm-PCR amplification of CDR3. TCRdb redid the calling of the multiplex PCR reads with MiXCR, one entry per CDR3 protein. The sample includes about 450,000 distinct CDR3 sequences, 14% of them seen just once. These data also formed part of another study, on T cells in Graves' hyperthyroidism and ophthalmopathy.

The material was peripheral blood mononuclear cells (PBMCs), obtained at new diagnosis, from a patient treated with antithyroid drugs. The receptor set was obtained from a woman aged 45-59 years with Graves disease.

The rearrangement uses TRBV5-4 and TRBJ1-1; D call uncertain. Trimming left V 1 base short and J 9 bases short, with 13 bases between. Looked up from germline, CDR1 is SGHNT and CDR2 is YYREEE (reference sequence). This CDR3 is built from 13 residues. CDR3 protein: CASSLTEGRKAFF. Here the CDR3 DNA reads TGTGCCAGCAGCTTGACTGAGGGCAGAAAAGCTTTCTTT.

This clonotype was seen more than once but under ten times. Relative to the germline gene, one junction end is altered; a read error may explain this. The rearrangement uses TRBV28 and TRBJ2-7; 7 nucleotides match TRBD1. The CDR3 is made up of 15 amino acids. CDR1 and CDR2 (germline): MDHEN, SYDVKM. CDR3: CASTLGTVVSYERYF. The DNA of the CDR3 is TGTGCCAGCACCCTGGGGACAGTGGTCTCCTACGAGCGGTACTTC. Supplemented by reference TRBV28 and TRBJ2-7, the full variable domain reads DVKVTQSSRYLVKRTGEKVFLECVQDMDHENMFWYRQDPGLGLRLIYFSYDVKMKEKGDIPEGYSVSREKKERFSLILESASTNQTSMYLCASTLGTVVSYERYFGPGTRLTVT.

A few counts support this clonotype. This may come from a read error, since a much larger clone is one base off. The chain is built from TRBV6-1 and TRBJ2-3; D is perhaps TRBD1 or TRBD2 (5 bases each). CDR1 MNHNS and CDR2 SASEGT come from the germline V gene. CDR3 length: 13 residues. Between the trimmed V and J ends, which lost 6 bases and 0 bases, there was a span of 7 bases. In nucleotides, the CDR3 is TGTGCCAGCAGATGGGACAGCACAGATACGCAGTATTTT. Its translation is CASRWDSTDTQYF.

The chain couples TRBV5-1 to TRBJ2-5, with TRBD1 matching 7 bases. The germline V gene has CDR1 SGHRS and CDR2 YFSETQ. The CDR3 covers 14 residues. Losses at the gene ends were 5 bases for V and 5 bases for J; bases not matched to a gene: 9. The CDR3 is CASSLDRVRETQYF. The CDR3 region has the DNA TGCGCCAGCAGTCTCGACAGGGTCAGGGAGACCCAGTACTTC.

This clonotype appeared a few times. This CDR3 is CASSQTYSGSNQPQHF. CDR3 DNA sequence: TGCGCCAGCAGCCAGACATACTCTGGCTCCAATCAGCCCCAGCATTTT. The gene calls are TRBV4-1 and TRBJ1-5; unclear D gene. Trimming pared 3 bases from V and 3 bases from J, leaving 15 bases between. The CDR3 spans 16 residues. Germline lookup yields CDR1 MGHRA and CDR2 YSYEKL.

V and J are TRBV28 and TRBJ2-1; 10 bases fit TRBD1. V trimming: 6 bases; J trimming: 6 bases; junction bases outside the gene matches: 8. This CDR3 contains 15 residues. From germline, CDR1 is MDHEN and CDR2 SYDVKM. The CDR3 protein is CASSFTGTGVNEQFF. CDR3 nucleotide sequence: TGTGCCAGCAGCTTTACGGGGACAGGGGTCAATGAGCAGTTCTTC.

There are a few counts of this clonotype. The CDR3 DNA is TGTGCCAGCAGTTACTCGCGTGGCGGGATCCGGGAGACCCAGTACTTC. Translation gives CASSYSRGGIRETQYF. The chain uses TRBV6-2 or TRBV6-3 and TRBJ2-5, with D perhaps matching TRBD2 (6 bases). The CDR3 has 16 residues. Trimming stripped 0 bases from V and 5 bases from J, with 16 bases between. Germline values: CDR1 MNHEY, CDR2 SVGEGT.

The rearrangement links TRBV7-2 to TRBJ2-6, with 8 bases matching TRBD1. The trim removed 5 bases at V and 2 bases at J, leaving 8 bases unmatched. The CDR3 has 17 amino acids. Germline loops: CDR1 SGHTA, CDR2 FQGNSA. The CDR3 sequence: CASSARQGTAGANVLTF. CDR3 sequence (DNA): TGTGCCAGCAGCGCCCGACAGGGGACTGCTGGGGCCAACGTCCTGACTTTC.

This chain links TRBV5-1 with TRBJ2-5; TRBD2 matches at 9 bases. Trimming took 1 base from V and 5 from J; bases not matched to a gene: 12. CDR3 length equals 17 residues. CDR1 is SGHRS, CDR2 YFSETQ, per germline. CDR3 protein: CASSLLGGRASGETQYF. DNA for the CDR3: TGCGCCAGCAGCTTGCTAGGCGGGAGGGCCTCGGGTGAGACCCAGTACTTC.

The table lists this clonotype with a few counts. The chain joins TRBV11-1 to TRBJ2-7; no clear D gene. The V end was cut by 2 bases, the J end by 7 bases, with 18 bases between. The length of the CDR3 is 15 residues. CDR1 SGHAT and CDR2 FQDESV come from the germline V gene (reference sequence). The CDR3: CASSLRLAPPGEQYF. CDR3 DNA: TGTGCCAGCAGCTTACGACTGGCCCCTCCCGGGGAGCAGTACTTC.

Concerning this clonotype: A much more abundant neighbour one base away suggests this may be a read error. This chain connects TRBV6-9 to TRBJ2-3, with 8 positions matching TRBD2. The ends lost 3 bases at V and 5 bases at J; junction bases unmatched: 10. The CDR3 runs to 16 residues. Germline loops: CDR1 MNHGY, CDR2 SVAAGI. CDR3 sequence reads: CASSYRGLVGGDTQYF. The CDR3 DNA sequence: TGTGCCAGCAGTTACCGGGGACTAGTGGGAGGAGATACGCAGTATTTT.

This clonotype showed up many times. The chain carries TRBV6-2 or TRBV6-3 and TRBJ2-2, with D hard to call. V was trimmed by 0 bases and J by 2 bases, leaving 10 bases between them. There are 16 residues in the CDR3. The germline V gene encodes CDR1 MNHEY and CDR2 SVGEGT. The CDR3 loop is CASSYSIPGNTGELFF. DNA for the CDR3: TGTGCCAGCAGTTACTCGATCCCAGGCAACACCGGGGAGCTGTTTTTT.

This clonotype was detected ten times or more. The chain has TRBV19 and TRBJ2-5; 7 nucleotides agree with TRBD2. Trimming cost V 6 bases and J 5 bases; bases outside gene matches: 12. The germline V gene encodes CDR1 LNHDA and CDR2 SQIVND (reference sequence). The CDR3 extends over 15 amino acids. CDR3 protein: CASSYPGLPKETQYF. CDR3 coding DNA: TGTGCCAGTAGCTACCCGGGACTACCAAAGGAGACCCAGTACTTC.

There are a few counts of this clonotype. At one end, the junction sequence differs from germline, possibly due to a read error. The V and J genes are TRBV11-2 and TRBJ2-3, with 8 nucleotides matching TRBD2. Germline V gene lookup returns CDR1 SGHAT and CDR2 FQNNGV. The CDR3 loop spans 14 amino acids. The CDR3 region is CASSHVPGGDTQYF. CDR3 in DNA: TGCGCCAGCAGCCATGTTCCGGGGGGGGATACGCAGTATTTT. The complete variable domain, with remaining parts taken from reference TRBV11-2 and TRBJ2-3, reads EAGVAQSPRYKIIEKRQSVAFWCNPISGHATLYWYQQILGQGPKLLIQFQNNGVVDDSQLPKDRFSAERLKGVDSTLKIQPAKLEDSAVYLCASSHVPGGDTQYFGPGTRLTVL.

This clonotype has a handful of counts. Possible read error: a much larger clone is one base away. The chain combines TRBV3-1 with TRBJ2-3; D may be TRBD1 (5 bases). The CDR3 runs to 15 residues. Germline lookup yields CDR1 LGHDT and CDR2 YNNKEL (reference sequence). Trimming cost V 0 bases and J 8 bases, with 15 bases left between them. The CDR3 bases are TGTGCCAGCAGCCAAGAGGCAGGGTCGCCAGGTACGCAGTATTTT. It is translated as CASSQEAGSPGTQYF.

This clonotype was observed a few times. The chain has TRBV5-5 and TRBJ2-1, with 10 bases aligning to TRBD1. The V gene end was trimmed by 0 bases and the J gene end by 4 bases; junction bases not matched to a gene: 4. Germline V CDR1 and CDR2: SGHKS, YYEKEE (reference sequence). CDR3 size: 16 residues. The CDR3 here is CASSLGQGARYNEQFF. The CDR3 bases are TGTGCCAGCAGCTTGGGACAGGGGGCACGGTACAATGAGCAGTTCTTC. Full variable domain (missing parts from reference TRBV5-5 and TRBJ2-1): DAGVTQSPTHLIKTRGQQVTLRCSPISGHKSVSWYQQVLGQGPQFIFQYYEKEERGRGNFPDRFSARQFPNYSSELNVNALLLGDSALYLCASSLGQGARYNEQFFGPGTRLTVL.

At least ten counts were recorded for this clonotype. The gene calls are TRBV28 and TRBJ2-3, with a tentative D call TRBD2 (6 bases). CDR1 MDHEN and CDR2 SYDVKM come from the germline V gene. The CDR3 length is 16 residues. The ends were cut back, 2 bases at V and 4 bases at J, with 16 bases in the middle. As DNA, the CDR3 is TGTGCCAGCAGTTTAGTAGGGCGGGATTACCCAGATACGCAGTATTTT. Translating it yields CASSLVGRDYPDTQYF.

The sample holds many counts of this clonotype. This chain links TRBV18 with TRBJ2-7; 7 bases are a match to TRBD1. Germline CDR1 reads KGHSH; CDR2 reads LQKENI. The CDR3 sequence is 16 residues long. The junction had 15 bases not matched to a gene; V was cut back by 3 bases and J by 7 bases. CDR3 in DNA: TGTGCCAGCTCACCGCTGGGACAGCCAGTACGGACTGAGCAGTACTTC. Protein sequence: CASSPLGQPVRTEQYF.

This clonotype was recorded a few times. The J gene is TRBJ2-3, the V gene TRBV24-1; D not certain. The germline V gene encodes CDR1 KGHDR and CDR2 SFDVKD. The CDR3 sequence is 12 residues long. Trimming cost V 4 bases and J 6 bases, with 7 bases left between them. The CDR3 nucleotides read TGTGCCACCAGTGAATCCTCGGATACGCAGTATTTT. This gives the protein CATSESSDTQYF.

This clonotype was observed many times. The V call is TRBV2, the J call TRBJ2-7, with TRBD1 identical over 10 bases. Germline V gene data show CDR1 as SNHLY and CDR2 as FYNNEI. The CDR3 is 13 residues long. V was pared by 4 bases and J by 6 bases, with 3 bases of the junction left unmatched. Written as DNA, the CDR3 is TGTGCCAGCAGTGGGGACAGGGGAGCCGAGCAGTACTTC. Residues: CASSGDRGAEQYF.

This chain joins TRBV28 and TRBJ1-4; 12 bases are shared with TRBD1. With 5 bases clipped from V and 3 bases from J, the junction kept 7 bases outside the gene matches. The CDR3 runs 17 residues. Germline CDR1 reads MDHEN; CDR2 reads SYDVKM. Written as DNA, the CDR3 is TGTGCCAGCAGTAAGGGACAGGGGGCGGTGGCTAATGAAAAACTGTTTTTT. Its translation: CASSKGQGAVANEKLFF.